This TCR beta chain was captured in a study of lymphopenia after photon versus proton radiotherapy. Findings and caveats of the study: After lymphocyte nadir, photon-treated repertoires showed oligoclonal expansion, especially CD8+ Temra. Better survival with proton therapy was suggested as possible, not demonstrated. In patients who died, overall survival fell as post-nadir TCR diversity dropped more. Relative stability marked proton patients; photon patients lost diversity and naive cells.

The data were produced by immunoSEQ multiplex PCR, yet TCRdb's version contains in-frame clones alone and is incomplete. The sample lists 45,000 to 65,000 clones, roughly 90% occurring once. About this clone: Its antigen is as yet unknown.

CDR3 length: 14 residues. Unmatched junction bases numbered 8, after V lost 5 bases and J lost 5 bases. Germline V gene sequence: CDR1 MDHEN, CDR2 SYDVKM. The chain links TRBV28 to TRBJ2-5; 7 nucleotides agree with TRBD1. The sequencing here drew on peripheral blood, taken from a patient treated with photon-based radiotherapy. The TCR sequence derives from a woman in her forties with cholangiocarcinoma. The CDR3 bases are TGTGCCAGCAGTAGAGACAGGGTCTTGGAGACCCAGTACTTC. Its protein is CASSRDRVLETQYF.